A single sample is the source of the 32 T cell receptor beta chains below, sequenced in a study of control samples from healthy donors and cancer patients. Method: immunoSEQ multiplex PCR; TCRdb's copy keeps in-frame clones and lacks some. The table has about 170,000 clones, around nine tenths seen once. Sequencing used blood. The receptors derive from a woman in her 30s in good health.

The chain is built from TRBV5-6 and TRBJ2-7, with 13 bases identical to TRBD2. CDR1 is SGHDT, CDR2 YYEEEE, per germline. This CDR3 spans 17 amino acids. Germline trimming cut 4 bases from V and 4 bases from J; bases unmatched to any gene: 11. The CDR3 bases are TGTGCCAGCAGCCCTCCTAGACTAGCGGGAGGTCTTTACGAGCAGTACTTC. It specifies CASSPPRLAGGLYEQYF. The full variable domain, rest sourced from reference TRBV5-6 and TRBJ2-7, is DAGVTQSPTHLIKTRGQQVTLRCSPKSGHDTVSWYQQALGQGPQFIFQYYEEEERQRGNFPDRFSGHQFPNYSSELNVNALLLGDSALYLCASSPPRLAGGLYEQYFGPGTRLTVT.

The genes are TRBV3-1 (or the pseudogene TRBV3-2) and TRBJ2-5; 10 bases fit TRBD2. The CDR3 has 13 residues. The V segment lost 1 base and the J segment 7 bases; nucleotides outside the gene matches: 0. Germline CDR1 is LGHDT and CDR2 is YNNKEL (reference sequence). DNA of the CDR3: TGTGCCAGCAGCCAAGGACTAGCGGGGACCCAGTACTTC. Protein product: CASSQGLAGTQYF.

The chain recombines TRBV21-1 with TRBJ2-7; TRBD2 is the table's D call, not checked against the DNA. TRBV21-1 is a pseudogene segment. The CDR3 is 15 amino acids. CDR3 amino acids: CARQREGPIAYEQYF. For the CDR3, the DNA is TGTGCCCGGCAGCGGGAGGGCCCTATTGCCTACGAGCAGTACTTC.

CDR3 sequence: CASLPTQASNEQFF. The CDR3 DNA reads TGTGCCAGCCTTCCGACCCAAGCCAGCAATGAGCAGTTCTTC. J is TRBJ2-1 and V is TRBV5-5, with D uncertain. Trimming removed 7 bases at V and 6 bases at J, with 17 bases between. There are 14 residues in the CDR3. The germline V gene has CDR1 SGHKS and CDR2 YYEKEE (reference sequence).

The V call is TRBV4-1, the J call TRBJ2-2, with 10 bases identical to TRBD2. V was pared by 4 bases and J by 1 base, with 6 bases of the junction left unmatched. The CDR3 extends over 17 amino acids. CDR1 and CDR2 from the germline V gene are MGHRA and YSYEKL. The chain's CDR3 is CASSPRTSGKNTGELFF. CDR3 bases: TGCGCCAGCAGCCCTCGGACTAGCGGAAAGAACACCGGGGAGCTGTTTTTT.

This chain links TRBV7-9 with TRBJ1-1; maybe TRBD1 (6 bases). V lost 10 bases and J 5 bases, leaving 11 bases between the germline ends. Germline V lookup: CDR1 SEHNR, CDR2 FQNEAQ (reference sequence). CDR3 length equals 11 residues. The CDR3 DNA reads as TGTGCCACCTCGCAGGGGACTGAAGCTTTCTTT. The encoded protein is CATSQGTEAFF.

This chain links TRBV9 with TRBJ2-1; D may correspond to TRBD1 or TRBD2 (5 bases each). The V and J ends lost 3 bases and 2 bases respectively, with 12 bases between them. The CDR3 extends over 15 amino acids. Germline V gene data show CDR1 as SGDLS and CDR2 as YYNGEE. This chain's CDR3 is CASSAAGTAYNEQFF. CDR3 DNA sequence: TGTGCCAGCAGCGCCGCAGGGACGGCCTACAATGAGCAGTTCTTC.

The chain joins TRBV3-1 (or the pseudogene TRBV3-2) to TRBJ1-1; D unresolved. Between the trimmed V and J ends, which lost 4 bases and 1 base, there was a span of 7 bases. CDR1 and CDR2 from the germline V gene are LGHDT and YNNKEL (reference sequence). This CDR3 has 13 amino acids. Written as DNA, the CDR3 is TGTGCCAGCAGCCCCCTAAGGAACACTGAAGCTTTCTTT. Protein sequence: CASSPLRNTEAFF.

V and J are TRBV19 and TRBJ2-3; no definite D call. The germline CDR1 and CDR2 sequences are LNHDA and SQIVND (reference sequence). The CDR3 is 12 residues long. V was trimmed by 3 bases and J by 6 bases, leaving 7 bases between them. The CDR3 DNA follows: TGTGCCAGTAGTATGTGGTCGGATACGCAGTATTTT. Protein product: CASSMWSDTQYF. Drawing the rest from reference TRBV19 and TRBJ2-3, the complete variable domain is DGGITQSPKYLFRKEGQNVTLSCEQNLNHDAMYWYRQDPGQGLRLIYYSQIVNDFQKGDIAEGYSVSREKKESFPLTVTSAQKNPTAFYLCASSMWSDTQYFGPGTRLTVL.

This chain joins TRBV7-9 and TRBJ1-1; D not resolved. V was clipped by 3 bases and J by 9 bases, with 17 bases between them. The CDR3 length is 14 residues. The germline gives CDR1 SEHNR, CDR2 FQNEAQ (reference sequence). CDR3 residues: CASSLDSGREKAFF. CDR3 sequence (DNA): TGTGCCAGCAGCTTGGATTCCGGACGGGAGAAAGCTTTCTTT.

V is TRBV6-6 and J is TRBJ2-2; D perhaps matches TRBD2 (5 bases). This CDR3 is built from 14 residues. Looked up from germline, CDR1 is MNHNY and CDR2 is SVGAGI (reference sequence). Deletions cut 0 bases from V and 4 bases from J, with 6 bases between. CDR3 sequence: CASSYSSGTGELFF. The CDR3 DNA is TGTGCCAGCAGTTACTCAAGCGGCACCGGGGAGCTGTTTTTT.

The chain employs TRBV27 and TRBJ2-2; 11 bases match TRBD1. Trimming removed 4 bases from V and 6 bases from J; junction bases left unmatched: 13. The CDR3 runs to 18 residues. Germline V lookup: CDR1 MNHEY, CDR2 SMNVEV (reference sequence). CDR3 nucleotide sequence: TGTGCCAGCAGTTCCAGGACAGGGGGCGCCTGGAGGGCCGGGGAGCTGTTTTTT. It encodes CASSSRTGGAWRAGELFF.

The rearrangement joins TRBV27 to TRBJ2-3; 10 bases fit TRBD2. The CDR3 is made up of 16 amino acids. Germline V CDR1 and CDR2: MNHEY, SMNVEV (reference sequence). Trimming cost V 2 bases and J 4 bases; bases outside gene matches: 6. CDR3 sequence reads: CASSLRVAGGADTQYF. CDR3 coding DNA: TGTGCCAGCAGTTTACGTGTAGCGGGAGGCGCAGATACGCAGTATTTT.

V and J are TRBV19 and TRBJ2-5, with TRBD1 identical over 9 bases. The CDR3 covers 14 residues. V lost 5 bases and J lost 2; bases outside the gene matches: 3. Germline CDR1 is LNHDA and CDR2 is SQIVND (reference sequence). The CDR3 region has the DNA TGTGCCAGTAGTGTCGGACAGGGGCAAGAGACCCAGTACTTC. Its translation: CASSVGQGQETQYF.

The rearrangement joins TRBV3-1 (or the pseudogene TRBV3-2) to TRBJ1-1, with D unclear. Germline V gene data show CDR1 as LGHDT and CDR2 as YNNKEL (reference sequence). The germline V and J ends were trimmed by 2 bases and 12 bases, with 22 bases remaining between them. This CDR3 is built from 15 residues. CDR3 protein: CASSQLPDLEVGSFF. The CDR3 nucleotides read TGTGCCAGCAGCCAACTTCCTGACTTGGAGGTCGGGTCTTTCTTT.

V usage is TRBV14 and J usage is TRBJ2-1, with 10 bases aligning to TRBD2. Germline CDR1 is SGHDN and CDR2 is FVKESK. The CDR3 has 15 residues. V dropped 6 bases and J dropped 7; count of bases not matched to a gene: 9. The CDR3 loop reads CASSPLAGAGNEQFF. Here the CDR3 DNA reads TGTGCCAGCAGTCCTCTAGCGGGAGCTGGGAATGAGCAGTTCTTC.

The J gene is TRBJ2-2, the V gene TRBV20-1; no firm D call. CDR1 is DFQATT and CDR2 is SNEGSKA in the germline V gene (reference sequence). The CDR3 length is 11 residues. Trimming left V 4 bases short and J 2 bases short, with 2 bases between. CDR3 sequence reads: CSAKNTGELFF. The CDR3 DNA reads as TGCAGTGCTAAAAACACCGGGGAGCTGTTTTTT.

This clone has only one observation. Written as DNA, the CDR3 is TGCGCCAGCAGCTTGGCCATCGCAGTAGAGACCCAGTACTTC. Amino acid sequence: CASSLAIAVETQYF. The chain couples TRBV5-1 to TRBJ2-5; D uncertain. CDR3 length equals 14 residues. The V gene's germline CDR1 is SGHRS and CDR2 YFSETQ. Trimming took 0 bases from V and 4 from J, leaving 10 bases between them.

DNA for the CDR3: TGCGCCAGCAGTACAACACAGGGGGTAACCTACAATGAGCAGTTCTTC. Translating gives CASSTTQGVTYNEQFF. This chain joins TRBV4-1 and TRBJ2-1; TRBD1 matches 8 bases. The CDR3 contains 16 residues. Germline V CDR1 and CDR2: MGHRA, YSYEKL. The V and J ends lost 6 bases and 2 bases, in that order; junction bases with no gene match: 9.

V usage is TRBV7-9 and J usage is TRBJ2-3, with 9 bases matching TRBD2. From germline, CDR1 is SEHNR and CDR2 FQNEAQ (reference sequence). J gave up 3 bases and V 0 bases, and 13 bases lay outside the gene matches. The CDR3 length is 19 residues. Here the CDR3 reads CASSLAAGSGGPRTDTQYF. The CDR3 DNA follows: TGTGCCAGCAGCTTAGCGGCAGGTAGCGGGGGCCCCCGGACAGATACGCAGTATTTT. Full variable domain (remainder filled in from reference TRBV7-9 and TRBJ2-3): DTGVSQNPRHKITKRGQNVTFRCDPISEHNRLYWYRQTLGQGPEFLTYFQNEAQLEKSRLLSDRFSAERPKGSFSTLEIQRTEQGDSAMYLCASSLAAGSGGPRTDTQYFGPGTRLTVL.

V usage is TRBV7-9 and J usage is TRBJ2-1; the match to TRBD1 covers 8 bases. The length of the CDR3 is 15 residues. V gave up 5 bases and J gave up 5 bases; unmatched junction bases: 8. CDR1 is SEHNR and CDR2 is FQNEAQ in the germline V gene (reference sequence). The CDR3 region has the DNA TGTGCCAGCAGCCTATACAGGGGGTCCCACAATGAGCAGTTCTTC. This gives the protein CASSLYRGSHNEQFF.

This clone was counted between two and nine times. This chain uses TRBV3-1 (or the pseudogene TRBV3-2) with TRBJ2-7; 12 nucleotides match TRBD2. Germline V gene data show CDR1 as LGHDT and CDR2 as YNNKEL (reference sequence). The CDR3 contains 16 residues. Trimming at V came to 1 base and at J to 6 bases, leaving 7 bases not matched to a gene. The CDR3 sequence is CASSQARLAGVGEQYF. CDR3 DNA: TGTGCCAGCAGCCAAGCGCGACTAGCGGGAGTCGGCGAGCAGTACTTC.

With regard to this clone: Germline and junction disagree at one end, which may indicate a read error. The V gene is TRBV7-7, the J gene TRBJ2-5, with TRBD2 identical over 14 bases. The germline V gene has CDR1 SSHAT and CDR2 FNYEAQ (reference sequence). The CDR3 totals 16 residues. The CDR3 bases are TGTGCTAGCAGCTTAGGACTAGCGGGAGGACGAGAGACCCAGTACTTC. It specifies CASSLGLAGGRETQYF.

The chain combines TRBV3-1 (or the pseudogene TRBV3-2) with TRBJ1-2; 7 bases are shared with TRBD1. The V gene's germline CDR1 is LGHDT and CDR2 YNNKEL (reference sequence). The CDR3 runs 16 residues. J was trimmed by 0 bases and V by 1 base; bases with no gene match: 5. The CDR3 sequence: CASSQAGGPSNYGYTF. The CDR3 nucleotides are TGTGCCAGCAGCCAAGCAGGGGGGCCTTCTAACTATGGCTACACCTTC.

The rearrangement links TRBV6-5 to TRBJ2-1; 9 positions match TRBD2. The CDR3 runs to 15 residues. Trimming cost V 6 bases and J 4 bases; bases outside gene matches: 7. Germline CDR1 is MNHEY and CDR2 is SVGAGI. CDR3 region: CASRPSGGPYNEQFF. DNA for the CDR3: TGTGCCAGCAGACCCAGCGGGGGGCCATACAATGAGCAGTTCTTC.

V is TRBV5-4 and J is TRBJ2-1; D remains ambiguous. Germline V gene sequence: CDR1 SGHNT, CDR2 YYREEE (reference sequence). CDR3 size: 13 residues. V was shortened by 5 bases and J by 5 bases, with 11 bases between the two germline ends. The CDR3 bases are TGTGCCAGCAGTACAACCTCTGACAATGAGCAGTTCTTC. Its translation is CASSTTSDNEQFF.

Regarding this clone: This specimen includes other DNA sequences encoding the same CDR3. This rearrangement joins TRBV5-1 to TRBJ1-1; 8 bases match TRBD1. This CDR3 is 14 amino acids long. Germline values: CDR1 SGHRS, CDR2 YFSETQ. The ends lost 0 bases at V and 4 bases at J; junction bases unmatched: 2. CDR3: CASSLGQGITEAFF. The CDR3 coding sequence is TGCGCCAGCAGCTTGGGACAGGGGATCACTGAAGCTTTCTTT.

This clone came up a few times. The chain uses TRBV28 and TRBJ2-7, with 9 bases lining up with TRBD2. Germline V gene sequence: CDR1 MDHEN, CDR2 SYDVKM. The CDR3 runs to 15 residues. Losses at the gene ends were 2 bases for V and 4 bases for J; bases not matched to a gene: 6. The DNA of the CDR3 is TGTGCCAGCAGTTTAATGGGACTAGCCTTGTACGAGCAGTACTTC. Translation gives CASSLMGLALYEQYF.

This sequence joins TRBV6-1 and TRBJ2-5, with D tentatively TRBD2 (5 bases). This CDR3 region has 12 residues. Germline CDR1 and CDR2: MNHNS and SASEGT. V lost 3 bases and J 7 bases, leaving 9 bases between the germline ends. The CDR3 is CASSEFRGTQYF. CDR3 nucleotide sequence: TGTGCCAGCAGTGAGTTCCGGGGGACCCAGTACTTC.

The chain has TRBV28 and TRBJ2-7, with D unclear. V was cut by 4 bases and J by 1 base, with 11 bases left in between. Germline CDR1 reads MDHEN; CDR2 reads SYDVKM. This CDR3 spans 14 amino acids. CDR3 coding DNA: TGTGCCAGCAGTTCCTCGACGGTTTCCTACGAGCAGTACTTC. Protein sequence: CASSSSTVSYEQYF.

The rearrangement uses TRBV19 and TRBJ2-3; no clear D. Germline CDR1 and CDR2: LNHDA and SQIVND (reference sequence). Trimming cost V 5 bases and J 2 bases, with 17 bases left between them. The CDR3 runs to 16 residues. CDR3: CASSVKKGPITDTQYF. CDR3 sequence (DNA): TGTGCCAGTAGTGTCAAAAAGGGCCCCATCACAGATACGCAGTATTTT.

This clone showed up just a few times. The chain carries TRBV4-2 and TRBJ2-7; D tentatively fits TRBD1 or TRBD2 (5 bases each). The V end was cut by 4 bases, the J end by 4 bases, with 14 bases between. Germline V gives CDR1 LGHNA, CDR2 YNFKEQ. The CDR3 consists of 14 residues. The CDR3 loop reads CASSPGARQYEQYF. The CDR3 DNA is TGTGCCAGCAGCCCCGGGGCCAGGCAGTACGAGCAGTACTTC.